The sequence of this T cell receptor (beta chain) was determined in a study of cytomegalovirus exposure and HLA in healthy donors. Notes on this clone: Its antigen is unknown.

Findings of the study overall: Earlier analysis found most TCR beta V segments productive about 90% or about 30% of the time. What a later analysis showed was that several of the most significant clusters appeared linked to common viral pathogens.

The germline V gene encodes CDR1 SNHLY and CDR2 FYNNEI. With 7 bases clipped from V and 4 bases from J, the junction kept 6 bases outside the gene matches. The CDR3 consists of 13 residues. The PCR made use of 60 Vbeta and 13 Jbeta primers. The data were produced by immunoSEQ multiplex PCR, yet TCRdb's version contains in-frame clones alone and is incomplete. The sample holds some 220,000 clones, around 83% seen once. The TCR was taken from a girl aged 2 to 9 in good health and CMV-seronegative. The rearrangement joins TRBV2 to TRBJ1-2; 7 bases agree with TRBD1. What was sequenced was PBMCs. CDR3 DNA: TGTGCCAGCAACCCCGGACAGGTCTATGGCTACACCTTC. The encoded protein is CASNPGQVYGYTF.